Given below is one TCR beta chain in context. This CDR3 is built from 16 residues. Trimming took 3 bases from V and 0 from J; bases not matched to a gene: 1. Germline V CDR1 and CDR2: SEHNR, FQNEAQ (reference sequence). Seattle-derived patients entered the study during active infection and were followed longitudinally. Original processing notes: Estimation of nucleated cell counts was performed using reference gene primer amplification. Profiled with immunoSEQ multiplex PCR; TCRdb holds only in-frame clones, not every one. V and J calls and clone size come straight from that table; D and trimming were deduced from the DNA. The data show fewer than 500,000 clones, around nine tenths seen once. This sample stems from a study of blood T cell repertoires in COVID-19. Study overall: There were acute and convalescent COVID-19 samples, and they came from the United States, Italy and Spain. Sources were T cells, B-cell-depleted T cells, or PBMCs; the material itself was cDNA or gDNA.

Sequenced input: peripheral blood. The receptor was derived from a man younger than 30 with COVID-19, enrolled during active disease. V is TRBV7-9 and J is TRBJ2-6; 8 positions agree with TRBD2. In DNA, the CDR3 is TGTGCCAGCAGCTTTACTAGCGGCTCTGGGGCCAACGTCCTGACTTTC. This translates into CASSFTSGSGANVLTF.